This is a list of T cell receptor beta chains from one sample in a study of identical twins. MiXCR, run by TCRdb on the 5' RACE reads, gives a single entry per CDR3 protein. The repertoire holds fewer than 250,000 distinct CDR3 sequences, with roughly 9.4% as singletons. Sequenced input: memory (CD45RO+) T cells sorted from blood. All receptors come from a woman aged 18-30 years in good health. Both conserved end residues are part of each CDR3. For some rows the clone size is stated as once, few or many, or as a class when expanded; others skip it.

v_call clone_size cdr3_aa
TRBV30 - CAWSLFFNEQFF
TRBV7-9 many CASSSAAKLEQYF
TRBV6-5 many CASSYSGTGAVGYTF
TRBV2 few CASTDRGNYGYTF
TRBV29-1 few CSASGERGQETQYF
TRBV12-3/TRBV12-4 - CASSLGVPQPQHF
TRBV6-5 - CASSSPGTSSGELFF
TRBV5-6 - CASSLGQGSTYNEQFF
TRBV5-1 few CASSLEGTGGNIQYF
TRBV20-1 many CSALGQRSSYEQYF
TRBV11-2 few CASSPVRGRYGELFF
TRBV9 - CASSSDGYEQYF
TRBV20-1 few CSAGVGTDTQYF
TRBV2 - CASRTGAETQYF
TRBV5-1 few CASSLRVGPNSYEQYF
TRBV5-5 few CASSLEPRAPRDTQYF
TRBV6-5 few CASSYSSGGNLVQFF
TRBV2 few CASSDHSYEQYF
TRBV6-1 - CASSAIQTGVIQPQHF
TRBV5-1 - CASSPSRMGTNTEAFF
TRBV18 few CASSRQSKETQYF
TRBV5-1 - CASSRAGGWDTEAFF
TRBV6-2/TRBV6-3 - CASNDRAEQFF
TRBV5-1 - CASREVDRRTEAFF
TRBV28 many CASSYSRGRNTEAFF
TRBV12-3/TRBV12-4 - CASSLVGRGKNF